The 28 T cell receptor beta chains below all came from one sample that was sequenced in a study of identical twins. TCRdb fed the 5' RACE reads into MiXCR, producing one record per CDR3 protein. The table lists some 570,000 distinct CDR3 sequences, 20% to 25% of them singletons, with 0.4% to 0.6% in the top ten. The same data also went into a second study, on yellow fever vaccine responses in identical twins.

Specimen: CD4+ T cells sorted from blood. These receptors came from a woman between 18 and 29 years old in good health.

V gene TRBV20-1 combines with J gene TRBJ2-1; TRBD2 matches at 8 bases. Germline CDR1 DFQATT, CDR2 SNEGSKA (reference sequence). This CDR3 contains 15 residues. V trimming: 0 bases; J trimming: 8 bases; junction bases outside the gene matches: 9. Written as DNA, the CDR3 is TGCAGTGCTAGAGATGGGAGCGGGGGCTCGTATGAGCAGTTCTTC. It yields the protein CSARDGSGGSYEQFF.

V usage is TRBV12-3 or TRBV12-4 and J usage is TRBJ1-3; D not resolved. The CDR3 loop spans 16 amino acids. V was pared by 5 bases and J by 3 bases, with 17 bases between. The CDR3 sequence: CASSPSQVRDGNTIYF. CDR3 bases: TGTGCCAGCAGTCCAAGTCAGGTCCGGGATGGAAACACCATATATTTT.

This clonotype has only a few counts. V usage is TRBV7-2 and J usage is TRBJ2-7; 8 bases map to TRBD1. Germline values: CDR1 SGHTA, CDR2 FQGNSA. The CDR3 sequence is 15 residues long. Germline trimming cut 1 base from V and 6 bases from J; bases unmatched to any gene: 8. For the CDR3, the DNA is TGTGCCAGCAGCTTAGTCGGGACAGGATTTTCCGAGCAGTACTTC. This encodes CASSLVGTGFSEQYF.

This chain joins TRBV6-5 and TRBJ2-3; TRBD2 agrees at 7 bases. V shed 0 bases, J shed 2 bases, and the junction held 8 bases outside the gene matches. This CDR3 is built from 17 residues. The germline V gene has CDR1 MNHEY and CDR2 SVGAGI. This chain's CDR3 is CASSYSIGGGNTDTQYF. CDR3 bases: TGTGCCAGCAGTTACTCGATCGGCGGGGGTAACACAGATACGCAGTATTTT.

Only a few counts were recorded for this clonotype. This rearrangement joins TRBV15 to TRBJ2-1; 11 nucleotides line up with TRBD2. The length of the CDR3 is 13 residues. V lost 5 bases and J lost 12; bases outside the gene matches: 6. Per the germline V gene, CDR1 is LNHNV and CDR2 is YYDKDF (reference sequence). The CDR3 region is CATSSQGTSGQFF. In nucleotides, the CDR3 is TGTGCCACCAGCTCCCAGGGGACTAGCGGGCAGTTCTTC.

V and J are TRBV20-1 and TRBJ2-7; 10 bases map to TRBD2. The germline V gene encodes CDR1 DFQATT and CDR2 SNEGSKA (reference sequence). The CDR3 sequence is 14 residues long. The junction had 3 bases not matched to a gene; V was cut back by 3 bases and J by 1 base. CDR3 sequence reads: CSARSGRVSYEQYF. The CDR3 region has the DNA TGCAGTGCTAGGAGCGGGAGGGTTTCCTACGAGCAGTACTTC.

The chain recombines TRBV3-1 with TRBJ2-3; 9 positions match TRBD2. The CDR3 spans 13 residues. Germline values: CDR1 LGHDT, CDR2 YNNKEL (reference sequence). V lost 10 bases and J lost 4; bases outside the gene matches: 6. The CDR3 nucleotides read TGTGCCACCCGGACTAGCGCCGCAGATACGCAGTATTTT. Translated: CATRTSAADTQYF.

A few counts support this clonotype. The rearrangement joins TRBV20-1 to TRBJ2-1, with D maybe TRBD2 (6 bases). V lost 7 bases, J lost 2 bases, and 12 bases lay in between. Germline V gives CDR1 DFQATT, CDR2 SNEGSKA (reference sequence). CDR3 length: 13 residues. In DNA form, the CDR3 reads TGCAGTGGCGGAGGGGTAACCTACAATGAGCAGTTCTTC. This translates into CSGGGVTYNEQFF.

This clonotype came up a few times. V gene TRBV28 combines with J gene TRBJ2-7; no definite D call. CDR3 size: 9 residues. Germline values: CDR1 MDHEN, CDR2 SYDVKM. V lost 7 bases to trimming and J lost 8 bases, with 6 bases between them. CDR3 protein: CASMSKQYV. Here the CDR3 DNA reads TGTGCCAGCATGTCGAAGCAGTACGTC.

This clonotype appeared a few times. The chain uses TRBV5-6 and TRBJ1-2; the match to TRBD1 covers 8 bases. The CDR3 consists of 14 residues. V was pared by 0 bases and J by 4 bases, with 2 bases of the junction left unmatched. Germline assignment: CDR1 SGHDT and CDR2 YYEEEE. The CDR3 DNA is TGTGCCAGCAGCTTGGTTCAGGGGGCCTATGGCTACACCTTC. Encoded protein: CASSLVQGAYGYTF.

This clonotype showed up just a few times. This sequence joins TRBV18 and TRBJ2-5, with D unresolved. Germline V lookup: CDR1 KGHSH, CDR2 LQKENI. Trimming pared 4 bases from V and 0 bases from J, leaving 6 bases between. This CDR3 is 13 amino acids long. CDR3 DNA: TGTGCCAGCTCACAAAACGACCAAGAGACCCAGTACTTC. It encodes CASSQNDQETQYF.

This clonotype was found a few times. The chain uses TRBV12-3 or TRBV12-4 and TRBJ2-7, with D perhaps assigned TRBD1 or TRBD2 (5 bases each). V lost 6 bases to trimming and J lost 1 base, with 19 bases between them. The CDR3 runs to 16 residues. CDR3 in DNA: TGTGCCAGCAGAAATTACCCCGGGACGTCTTCCTACGAGCAGTACTTC. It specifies CASRNYPGTSSYEQYF.

This CDR3 is CASSDPGSPPNEQFF. DNA for the CDR3: TGCGCCAGCAGTGATCCCGGCTCCCCCCCTAATGAGCAGTTCTTC. V and J are TRBV10-1 and TRBJ2-1, with no clear D. Germline CDR1 WNHNN, CDR2 SYGVQD (reference sequence). This CDR3 spans 15 amino acids. Trimming shortened V by 3 bases and J by 7 bases, and 16 bases separated the two germline ends.

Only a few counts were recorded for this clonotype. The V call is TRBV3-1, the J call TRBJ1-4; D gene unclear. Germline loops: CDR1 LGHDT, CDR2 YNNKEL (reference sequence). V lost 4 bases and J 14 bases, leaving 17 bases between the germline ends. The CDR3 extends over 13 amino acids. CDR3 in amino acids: CASSLQRGALLFF. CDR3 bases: TGTGCCAGCAGCCTGCAGCGGGGTGCTTTGCTGTTTTTT.

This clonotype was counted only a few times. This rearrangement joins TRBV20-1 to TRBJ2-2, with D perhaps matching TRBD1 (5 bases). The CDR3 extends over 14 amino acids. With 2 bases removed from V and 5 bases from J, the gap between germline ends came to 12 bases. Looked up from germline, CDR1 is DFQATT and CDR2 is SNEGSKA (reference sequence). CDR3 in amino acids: CSARPRQTTGELFF. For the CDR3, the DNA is TGCAGTGCTAGACCTAGACAGACAACCGGGGAGCTGTTTTTT.

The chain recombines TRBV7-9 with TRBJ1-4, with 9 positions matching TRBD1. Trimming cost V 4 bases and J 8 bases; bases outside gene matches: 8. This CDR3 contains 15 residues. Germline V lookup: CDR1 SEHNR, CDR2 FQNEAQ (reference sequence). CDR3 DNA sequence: TGTGCCAGCAGCTCAAGACAGGGGGATGAAGAAAAACTGTTTTTT. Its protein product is CASSSRQGDEEKLFF.

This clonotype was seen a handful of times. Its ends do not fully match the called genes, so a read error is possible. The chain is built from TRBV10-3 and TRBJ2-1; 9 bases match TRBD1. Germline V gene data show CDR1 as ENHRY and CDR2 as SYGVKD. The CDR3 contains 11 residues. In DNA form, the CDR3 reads TGTGCCATCAGTGATCGGGACAGGGCGATCTTC. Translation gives CAISDRDRAIF.

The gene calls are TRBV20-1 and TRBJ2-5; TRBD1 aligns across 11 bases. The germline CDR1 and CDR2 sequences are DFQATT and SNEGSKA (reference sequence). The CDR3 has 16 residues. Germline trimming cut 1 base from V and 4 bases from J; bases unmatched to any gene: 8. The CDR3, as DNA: TGCAGTGCTAGAGCTTTCGGACAGGGGGCGGGAGAGACCCAGTACTTC. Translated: CSARAFGQGAGETQYF.

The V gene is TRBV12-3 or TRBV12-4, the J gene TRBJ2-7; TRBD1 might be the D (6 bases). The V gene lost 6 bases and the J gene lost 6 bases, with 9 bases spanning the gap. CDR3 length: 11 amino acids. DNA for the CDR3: TGTGCCAGCAGATCAGGGGTCGAGCAGTACTTC. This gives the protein CASRSGVEQYF.

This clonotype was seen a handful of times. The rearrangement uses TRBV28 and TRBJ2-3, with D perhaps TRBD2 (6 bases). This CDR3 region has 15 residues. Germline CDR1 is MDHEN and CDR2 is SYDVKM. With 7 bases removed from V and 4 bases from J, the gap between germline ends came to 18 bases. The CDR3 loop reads CASTLGGIYSDTQYF. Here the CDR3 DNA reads TGTGCCAGCACGCTGGGGGGTATTTATTCAGATACGCAGTATTTT.

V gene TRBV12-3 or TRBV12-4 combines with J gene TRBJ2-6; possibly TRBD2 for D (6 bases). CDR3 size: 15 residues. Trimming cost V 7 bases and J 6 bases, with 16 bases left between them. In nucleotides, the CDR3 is TGTGCCAGCACTCTTTCGGGGGAGGTGGCCAACGTCCTGACTTTC. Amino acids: CASTLSGEVANVLTF.

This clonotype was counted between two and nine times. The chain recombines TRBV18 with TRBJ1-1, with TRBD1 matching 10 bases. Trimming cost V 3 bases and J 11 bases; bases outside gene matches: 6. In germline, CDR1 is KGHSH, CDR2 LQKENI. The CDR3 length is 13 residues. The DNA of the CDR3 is TGTGCCAGCTCACCTCCCTCGGGACAGGGGGCTTTCTTT. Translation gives CASSPPSGQGAFF.

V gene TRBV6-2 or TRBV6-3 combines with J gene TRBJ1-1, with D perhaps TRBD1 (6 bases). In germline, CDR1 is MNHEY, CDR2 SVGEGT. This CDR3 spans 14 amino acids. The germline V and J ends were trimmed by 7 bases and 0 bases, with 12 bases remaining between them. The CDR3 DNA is TGTGCCAGCATCATGGACAGCGTGAACACTGAAGCTTTCTTT. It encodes CASIMDSVNTEAFF.

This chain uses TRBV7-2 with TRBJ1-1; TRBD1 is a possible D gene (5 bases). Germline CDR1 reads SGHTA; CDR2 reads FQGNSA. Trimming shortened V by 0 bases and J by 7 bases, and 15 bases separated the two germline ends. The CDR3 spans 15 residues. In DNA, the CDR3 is TGTGCCAGCAGCTTAGCCTCAGCGGGGCGGATTGAAGCTTTCTTT. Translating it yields CASSLASAGRIEAFF.

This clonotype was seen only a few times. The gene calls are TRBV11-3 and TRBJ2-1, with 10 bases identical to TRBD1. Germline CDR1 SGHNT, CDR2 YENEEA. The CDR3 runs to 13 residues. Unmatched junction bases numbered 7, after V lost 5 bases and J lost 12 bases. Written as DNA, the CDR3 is TGTGCCAGCAGCCAATTAAGGACAGGGGGGCAGTTCTTC. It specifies CASSQLRTGGQFF.

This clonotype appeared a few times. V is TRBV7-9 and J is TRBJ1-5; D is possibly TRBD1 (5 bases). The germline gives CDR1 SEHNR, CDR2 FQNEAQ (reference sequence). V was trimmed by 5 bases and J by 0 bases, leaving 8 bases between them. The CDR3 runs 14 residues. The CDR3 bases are TGTGCCAGCAGCACGGACAATAGCAATCAGCCCCAGCATTTT. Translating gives CASSTDNSNQPQHF.

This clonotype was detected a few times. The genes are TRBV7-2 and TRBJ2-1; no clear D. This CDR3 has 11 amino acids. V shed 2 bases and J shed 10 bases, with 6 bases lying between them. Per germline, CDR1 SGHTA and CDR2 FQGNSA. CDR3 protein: CASSLIQEQFF. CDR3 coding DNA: TGTGCCAGCAGCTTAATCCAGGAGCAGTTCTTC.

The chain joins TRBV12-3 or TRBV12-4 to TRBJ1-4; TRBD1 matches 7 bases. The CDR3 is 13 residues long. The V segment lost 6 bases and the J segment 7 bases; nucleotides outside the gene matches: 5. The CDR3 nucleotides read TGTGCCAGCAGGGACAGGAACATTGAAAAACTGTTTTTT. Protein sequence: CASRDRNIEKLFF.